The T cell receptor (beta chain) under discussion was sequenced for a study of response to subunit inactivated influenza vaccine. This clonotype appeared a few times. The CDR3 has 16 amino acids. Germline-derived CDR1 and CDR2 are MDHEN and SYDVKM. J gave up 4 bases and V 4 bases, and 9 bases lay outside the gene matches. TCRdb independently ran MiXCR on the RT-PCR reads; one entry per CDR3 protein. The repertoire includes roughly 520,000 distinct CDR3 sequences, about 25% of them detected once, and under 2.5% sits in the top ten. The gene calls are TRBV28 and TRBJ2-3; 9 bases agree with TRBD1. This TCR was sampled from a man between 45 and 60 years old who received an inactivated influenza vaccine. The sample was CD4+ T cells sorted from PBMCs, taken more than 4 days after vaccination. Written as DNA, the CDR3 is TGTGCCAGCAGTTACGCGGGGACAGGGTTCTCAGATACGCAGTATTTT. Its translation is CASSYAGTGFSDTQYF.